The clone carrying this T cell receptor (beta chain) was seen only a few times. Antigen specificity is unknown. The sample originates from a study of T-cell memory formation after mild COVID-19. General study points: While clones contracting from day 15 to 85 were balanced between CD4 and CD8, later expanders leaned CD4+. Mostly located in CM and EM were contracting CD4+ clones, with contracting CD8+ clones located in EMRA.

Via MiXCR, TCRdb re-called the 5' RACE reads, giving one row per CDR3 protein. The sample has around 200,000 distinct CDR3 sequences, about 10% seen once. V lost 2 bases and J 7 bases, leaving 6 bases between the germline ends. The germline V gene encodes CDR1 MNHNY and CDR2 SVGAGI (reference sequence). The CDR3 extends over 12 amino acids. V gene TRBV6-6 combines with J gene TRBJ2-1, with no clear D. The TCR sequence derives from a man younger than 30 who had mild COVID-19 (a few samples of this study predate the infection). Cell type and time point are not known. Sequenced input: PBMCs or a T cell subset sorted from them (not recorded which). The CDR3 DNA reads as TGTGCCAGCAGTTACCCTGAGAATGAGCAGTTCTTC. This codes for CASSYPENEQFF.